These 13 T cell receptor beta chains share one sample of origin, sequenced in a study of T cell responses to AZD1222 COVID-19 vaccine. Here immunoSEQ multiplex PCR was the method, and the copy in TCRdb shows in-frame clones only, minus some. The sample comprises about 100,000 clones, around nine tenths of which are singletons, and around 3.2% rests with the top ten. Sequencing was performed on peripheral blood, taken on day 0 of AZD1222 vaccination. The receptor set was obtained from an adult in good health.

This rearrangement joins TRBV19 to TRBJ1-5, with D hard to call. There are 13 residues in the CDR3. Deletions cut 4 bases from V and 3 bases from J, with 7 bases between. CDR1 is LNHDA and CDR2 is SQIVND in the germline V gene (reference sequence). The CDR3 loop reads CASSTRDNQPQHF. The CDR3 nucleotides are TGTGCCAGTAGTACAAGGGACAATCAGCCCCAGCATTTT.

The chain is built from TRBV6-2 or TRBV6-3 and TRBJ2-3; no firm D call. The CDR3 length is 17 residues. Germline V lookup: CDR1 MNHEY, CDR2 SVGEGT. V lost 2 bases and J 0 bases, leaving 15 bases between the germline ends. Here the CDR3 DNA reads TGTGCCAGCAGTTACGTCGTTGGTATGACTAGCACAGATACGCAGTATTTT. It encodes CASSYVVGMTSTDTQYF.

A remark on this clone: At one end, the junction sequence differs from germline, possibly due to a read error. The sample carries other DNA sequences with the same CDR3. The J gene is TRBJ2-7, the V gene TRBV5-6, with a weak D call TRBD2 (7 bases). The V gene's germline CDR1 is SGHDT and CDR2 YYEEEE. CDR3 size: 15 residues. CDR3 coding DNA: TGTGCTAGCAGCTTGTGGGGGGGCTGGACGTACGAGCAGTACTTC. Encoded protein: CASSLWGGWTYEQYF.

The chain carries TRBV7-9 and TRBJ2-5, with 9 positions matching TRBD1. V dropped 4 bases and J dropped 5; count of bases not matched to a gene: 2. CDR1 is SEHNR and CDR2 is FQNEAQ in the germline V gene (reference sequence). The CDR3 spans 13 residues. For the CDR3, the DNA is TGTGCCAGCAGCTGGGACAGGGCCGAGACCCAGTACTTC. It specifies CASSWDRAETQYF.

This clone has more than one count but fewer than ten. This chain connects TRBV19 to TRBJ1-1; TRBD1 matches 7 bases. The trim removed 7 bases at V and 1 base at J, leaving 9 bases unmatched. The CDR3 covers 15 residues. CDR1 is LNHDA and CDR2 is SQIVND in the germline V gene (reference sequence). For the CDR3, the DNA is TGTGCCAGTACCATGACAGGGAACTGGAACACTGAAGCTTTCTTT. It is translated as CASTMTGNWNTEAFF.

The CDR3 region has the DNA TGTGCCAGCAGCACCCAGCGGCCAGCCGAGCAGTACTTC. Translated, it gives CASSTQRPAEQYF. V and J are TRBV7-9 and TRBJ2-7; a possible D gene is TRBD2 (5 bases). Germline V gene data show CDR1 as SEHNR and CDR2 as FQNEAQ (reference sequence). Trimming pared 5 bases from V and 6 bases from J, leaving 14 bases between. This CDR3 comprises 13 residues.

V usage is TRBV5-1 and J usage is TRBJ2-7; D ambiguous. CDR1 is SGHRS and CDR2 is YFSETQ in the germline V gene. This CDR3 has 15 residues. Trimming stripped 4 bases from V and 0 bases from J, with 14 bases between. Here the CDR3 DNA reads TGCGCCAGCAGCAATCCCGGGTCAAGCTCCTACGAGCAGTACTTC. This gives the protein CASSNPGSSSYEQYF. The full variable domain, its missing parts supplied by reference TRBV5-1 and TRBJ2-7, is KAGVTQTPRYLIKTRGQQVTLSCSPISGHRSVSWYQQTPGQGLQFLFEYFSETQRNKGNFPGRFSGRQFSNSRSEMNVSTLELGDSALYLCASSNPGSSSYEQYFGPGTRLTVT.

The chain combines TRBV6-6 with TRBJ1-1; 7 bases are shared with TRBD1. The CDR3 runs to 15 residues. Trimming took 5 bases from V and 3 from J; bases not matched to a gene: 9. Per germline, CDR1 MNHNY and CDR2 SVGAGI (reference sequence). The CDR3: CASSPGTVRDTEAFF. In nucleotides, the CDR3 is TGTGCCAGCAGTCCCGGGACAGTACGGGACACTGAAGCTTTCTTT.

The V and J genes are TRBV6-2 or TRBV6-3 and TRBJ2-5; TRBD1 matches 11 bases. Germline-derived CDR1 and CDR2 are MNHEY and SVGEGT. This CDR3 is built from 17 residues. V gave up 4 bases and J gave up 4 bases; unmatched junction bases: 11. The CDR3 bases are TGTGCCAGCAGTTCCGGACAGGGGGCCGATAAAGGAGAGACCCAGTACTTC. This codes for CASSSGQGADKGETQYF.

The V and J genes are TRBV6-2 or TRBV6-3 and TRBJ2-5; tentative D call: TRBD1 (6 bases). Looked up from germline, CDR1 is MNHEY and CDR2 is SVGEGT. The CDR3 spans 16 residues. V shed 4 bases and J shed 2 bases, with 17 bases lying between them. CDR3 sequence reads: CASSSTGNPVQETQYF. The CDR3, as DNA: TGTGCCAGCAGTTCTACAGGGAATCCCGTACAAGAGACCCAGTACTTC.

This chain uses TRBV5-1 with TRBJ2-5; 9 nucleotides line up with TRBD2. The V segment lost 0 bases and the J segment 3 bases; nucleotides outside the gene matches: 6. This CDR3 has 16 amino acids. Germline loops: CDR1 SGHRS, CDR2 YFSETQ. The CDR3 is CASSLAELAGKETQYF. CDR3 sequence (DNA): TGCGCCAGCAGCTTGGCTGAGCTAGCGGGGAAAGAGACCCAGTACTTC.

V usage is TRBV5-1 and J usage is TRBJ2-5, with D maybe TRBD1 (5 bases). The V gene lost 6 bases and the J gene lost 5 bases, with 14 bases spanning the gap. The CDR3 extends over 13 amino acids. Germline V lookup: CDR1 SGHRS, CDR2 YFSETQ. CDR3 loop: CASKSVGHETQYF. CDR3 sequence (DNA): TGCGCCAGCAAGTCCGTGGGGCACGAGACCCAGTACTTC. Variable domain in full (rest from reference TRBV5-1 and TRBJ2-5): KAGVTQTPRYLIKTRGQQVTLSCSPISGHRSVSWYQQTPGQGLQFLFEYFSETQRNKGNFPGRFSGRQFSNSRSEMNVSTLELGDSALYLCASKSVGHETQYFGPGTRLLVL.

CDR3 sequence reads: CASSLDGTSGGTDTQYF. CDR3 nucleotides: TGCGCCAGCAGCTTGGACGGGACTAGCGGGGGCACAGATACGCAGTATTTT. This rearrangement joins TRBV5-1 to TRBJ2-3, with 13 bases lining up with TRBD2. After removal of 0 bases from V and 1 base from J, the junction contained 2 bases not matched to a gene. The CDR3 consists of 17 residues. CDR1 is SGHRS and CDR2 is YFSETQ in the germline V gene. The full variable domain, completed using reference TRBV5-1 and TRBJ2-3, is KAGVTQTPRYLIKTRGQQVTLSCSPISGHRSVSWYQQTPGQGLQFLFEYFSETQRNKGNFPGRFSGRQFSNSRSEMNVSTLELGDSALYLCASSLDGTSGGTDTQYFGPGTRLTVL.